The next 27 T cell receptor beta chains were all read from a single sample in a study of T cells in tumors after PD-1 blockade. Profiled with immunoSEQ multiplex PCR; TCRdb holds only in-frame clones, not every one. Of roughly 13,000 clones in the sample, roughly two thirds are singletons; the top ten hold over 25%. This specimen consisted of tumor tissue, obtained after anti-PD-1 treatment. The receptor source for this set is a human donor with cutaneous squamous cell carcinoma.

The chain has TRBV21-1 and TRBJ2-7; the table's D call, TRBD1, has no DNA check behind it. TRBV21-1 is labeled a pseudogene. This CDR3 has 15 amino acids. The chain's CDR3 is CASSTRDRGGWEQYF. CDR3 in DNA: TGTGCCAGCAGCACCCGGGACAGGGGAGGATGGGAGCAGTACTTC.

V usage is TRBV28 and J usage is TRBJ2-7; 9 bases map to TRBD1. Germline loops: CDR1 MDHEN, CDR2 SYDVKM. V was clipped by 3 bases and J by 0 bases; unmatched bases: 15. This CDR3 is built from 19 residues. In DNA, the CDR3 is TGTGCCAGCAGTTTCTCTAGGACAGGGGAGAAACTGAGCTCCTACGAGCAGTACTTC. As protein: CASSFSRTGEKLSSYEQYF.

This clone showed up just a few times. The chain links TRBV10-3 to TRBJ1-5; 7 positions agree with TRBD1. This CDR3 has 17 amino acids. Germline trimming cut 2 bases from V and 1 base from J; bases unmatched to any gene: 8. From germline, CDR1 is ENHRY and CDR2 SYGVKD. CDR3: CAISEQKGASSNQPQHF. CDR3 nucleotides: TGTGCCATCAGTGAGCAAAAGGGGGCATCAAGCAATCAGCCCCAGCATTTT.

A note on this clone: One junction end does not reproduce the germline sequence, and a read error may be involved. The chain employs TRBV28 and TRBJ1-5; D remains ambiguous. Per germline, CDR1 MDHEN and CDR2 SYDVKM. The CDR3 consists of 14 residues. The CDR3 nucleotides read TGTGCCAGCATCGCCCCCCCAGCGGTTCAGGCCCAGCATTTT. This encodes CASIAPPAVQAQHF.

The chain carries TRBV5-1 and TRBJ2-5; D unclear. Per the germline V gene, CDR1 is SGHRS and CDR2 is YFSETQ. The CDR3 sequence is 13 residues long. Between the trimmed V and J ends, which lost 0 bases and 5 bases, there was a span of 8 bases. The CDR3 protein is CASSLGSSETQYF. The DNA for the CDR3 is TGCGCCAGCAGCTTGGGTAGCTCGGAGACCCAGTACTTC.

This rearrangement joins TRBV23-1 to TRBJ1-2, with D perhaps matching TRBD1 (6 bases). TRBV23-1 carries the ORF label, with uncertain function. V dropped 7 bases and J dropped 6 bases, with 18 bases sitting between them. The CDR3 runs 14 residues. CDR3 sequence (DNA): TGCGCCAGCAATCATACAGGGTGCGGAAATGGCTACACCTTC. Residues: CASNHTGCGNGYTF.

In DNA, the CDR3 is TGTGCCAGCAGCCAACGGTCTAGCGGGAGGTTAGGGTCCTACAATGAGCAGTTCTTC. This translates into CASSQRSSGRLGSYNEQFF. The chain combines TRBV4-2 with TRBJ2-1, with 11 bases aligning to TRBD2. This CDR3 comprises 19 residues. After removal of 2 bases from V and 1 base from J, the junction contained 10 bases not matched to a gene. Germline lookup yields CDR1 LGHNA and CDR2 YNFKEQ.

This clone is labeled medium-sized (0.01 to 0.1%). V is TRBV6-5 and J is TRBJ2-7, with D possibly TRBD2 on 6 matching bases. Germline V CDR1 and CDR2: MNHEY, SVGAGI. Trimming stripped 11 bases from V and 1 base from J, with 18 bases between. The CDR3 covers 14 residues. The CDR3 bases are TGTGCCGCGACCGGGACTGTTTTGTCCTACGAGCAGTACTTC. Encoded protein: CAATGTVLSYEQYF.

This chain uses TRBV28 with TRBJ2-5, with TRBD1 as a possible D gene (6 bases). This CDR3 region has 15 residues. V was trimmed by 1 base and J by 2 bases, leaving 11 bases between them. Germline lookup yields CDR1 MDHEN and CDR2 SYDVKM. The CDR3 reads CASSLYRERQETQYF. The CDR3 nucleotides read TGTGCCAGCAGTTTATACAGGGAGAGGCAAGAGACCCAGTACTTC.

This chain uses TRBV5-6 with TRBJ2-3; D is unclear. V lost 0 bases and J lost 0, with 2 bases in between. The CDR3 consists of 13 residues. The germline V gene encodes CDR1 SGHDT and CDR2 YYEEEE. The CDR3 loop reads CASSLDSTDTQYF. CDR3 DNA: TGTGCCAGCAGCTTGGACAGCACAGATACGCAGTATTTT.

The chain has TRBV15 and TRBJ1-5; a weak D match, TRBD1 (6 bases). The CDR3 consists of 15 residues. From germline, CDR1 is LNHNV and CDR2 YYDKDF (reference sequence). V was shortened by 0 bases and J by 5 bases, with 11 bases between the two germline ends. As DNA, the CDR3 is TGTGCCACCAGCAGAGATCCCGGGGGGCATCAGCCCCAGCATTTT. This codes for CATSRDPGGHQPQHF. Based on the CDR3 plus reference TRBV15 and TRBJ1-5, the full variable domain is DAMVIQNPRYQVTQFGKPVTLSCSQTLNHNVMYWYQQKSSQAPKLLFHYYDKDFNNEADTPDNFQSRRPNTSFCFLDIRSPGLGDTAMYLCATSRDPGGHQPQHFGDGTRLSIL.

This clone was found a few times. The chain combines TRBV19 with TRBJ2-3; D is ambiguous. CDR3 size: 12 residues. CDR1 and CDR2 from the germline V gene are LNHDA and SQIVND (reference sequence). The V end lost 5 bases, the J end lost 2 bases, and 5 bases lay between the germline ends. Here the CDR3 reads CASSRPTDTQYF. For the CDR3, the DNA is TGTGCCAGTAGTCGCCCCACAGATACGCAGTATTTT.

Relative to its sample, this clone is medium-sized. This chain links TRBV2 with TRBJ2-7; D is undetermined. This CDR3 has 12 amino acids. Trimming shortened V by 6 bases and J by 6 bases, and 12 bases separated the two germline ends. Germline assignment: CDR1 SNHLY and CDR2 FYNNEI. Here the CDR3 DNA reads TGTGCCAGCAGCGAGAGTGGAAGCGAGCAGTACTTC. It yields the protein CASSESGSEQYF.

This rearrangement joins TRBV7-8 to TRBJ2-1; TRBD1 or TRBD2 may be the D gene (5 bases each). The CDR3 runs to 15 residues. Germline lookup yields CDR1 SGHVS and CDR2 FQNEAQ. V was clipped by 6 bases and J by 7 bases, with 19 bases between them. CDR3 sequence (DNA): TGTGCCAGCAGTTTCCCCGGGACCCCAAGGAATGAGCAGTTCTTC. Its translation is CASSFPGTPRNEQFF.

The sample holds a few counts of this clone. This rearrangement joins TRBV19 to TRBJ2-1; the D is unclear. Germline values: CDR1 LNHDA, CDR2 SQIVND (reference sequence). The CDR3 consists of 14 residues. With 4 bases removed from V and 6 bases from J, the gap between germline ends came to 13 bases. The CDR3 loop is CASSSVVSINEQFF. CDR3 nucleotide sequence: TGTGCCAGTAGTAGCGTGGTGTCCATCAATGAGCAGTTCTTC.

The rearrangement uses TRBV21-1 and TRBJ2-7; TRBD2 is the table's D call and was not checked against the DNA. TRBV21-1 is a pseudogene segment. The CDR3 is 18 amino acids. DNA for the CDR3: TGTGCCAGCAGCAAAATCCACCTAGCGGGAGCACTTACTTACGAGCAGTACTTC. As protein: CASSKIHLAGALTYEQYF.

CDR3 DNA: TGTGCCAGCTCACCAGGGTCGGGAGCCACAGATACGCAGTATTTT. Its translation: CASSPGSGATDTQYF. The chain couples TRBV18 to TRBJ2-3; TRBD2 is a possible D gene (6 bases). The CDR3 runs 15 residues. Per the germline V gene, CDR1 is KGHSH and CDR2 is LQKENI. With 2 bases removed from V and 2 bases from J, the gap between germline ends came to 11 bases.

The chain has TRBV7-2 and TRBJ1-3; D gene unclear. The CDR3 extends over 13 amino acids. V shed 1 base and J shed 3 bases, with 4 bases lying between them. Germline-derived CDR1 and CDR2 are SGHTA and FQGNSA. Written as DNA, the CDR3 is TGTGCCAGCAGCTTAGAGGTTGGAAACACCATATATTTT. Amino acid sequence: CASSLEVGNTIYF.

The chain is built from TRBV19 and TRBJ2-6; no firm D call. The CDR3 loop spans 15 amino acids. Trimming stripped 7 bases from V and 0 bases from J, with 10 bases between. CDR1 is LNHDA, CDR2 SQIVND, per germline (reference sequence). The CDR3 nucleotides are TGTGCCAGTAAGCAGGACCACTCTGGGGCCAACGTCCTGACTTTC. Its translation is CASKQDHSGANVLTF.

This clone was detected a few times. The chain is built from TRBV19 and TRBJ1-2, with 7 bases lining up with TRBD1. Germline V gene lookup returns CDR1 LNHDA and CDR2 SQIVND (reference sequence). The ends lost 8 bases at V and 5 bases at J; junction bases unmatched: 11. The CDR3 has 14 amino acids. The CDR3 sequence is CASRLTQGRYGYTF. The CDR3 DNA reads TGTGCCAGTCGTCTGACACAGGGGCGATATGGCTACACCTTC.

This clone rates as medium-sized. The rearrangement links TRBV15 to TRBJ2-7; unclear D gene. V was cut by 1 base and J by 4 bases, with 11 bases left in between. The germline gives CDR1 LNHNV, CDR2 YYDKDF (reference sequence). This CDR3 has 14 residues. The CDR3 region has the DNA TGTGCCACCAGCAGAGGTCCAGGATCTTACGAGCAGTACTTC. It translates to CATSRGPGSYEQYF.

By share, this clone counts as medium-sized. CDR3 coding DNA: TGTGCCAGCACCTCCGGGGCATGGGCAGGTGGCTACACCTTC. This translates into CASTSGAWAGGYTF. The genes are TRBV6-6 and TRBJ1-2, with D possibly TRBD1 on 5 matching bases. V lost 7 bases, J lost 7 bases, and 19 bases lay in between. The germline gives CDR1 MNHNY, CDR2 SVGAGI (reference sequence). The CDR3 extends over 14 amino acids.

The V gene is TRBV19, the J gene TRBJ2-7; 12 nucleotides line up with TRBD2. With V trimmed by 2 bases and J by 0 bases, 2 bases remained unmatched. CDR3 size: 16 residues. Germline values: CDR1 LNHDA, CDR2 SQIVND (reference sequence). The CDR3, as DNA: TGTGCCAGTAGTATAAAGACTAGCGGGAGCTCCTACGAGCAGTACTTC. It specifies CASSIKTSGSSYEQYF.

This sequence joins TRBV28 and TRBJ1-5; D not certain. Trimming took 3 bases from V and 0 from J, leaving 15 bases between them. Germline V gene sequence: CDR1 MDHEN, CDR2 SYDVKM. This CDR3 is 17 amino acids long. The CDR3 loop reads CASSFVRRSYSNQPQHF. Here the CDR3 DNA reads TGTGCCAGCAGTTTTGTCCGACGGAGTTATAGCAATCAGCCCCAGCATTTT.

V gene TRBV6-2 or TRBV6-3 combines with J gene TRBJ2-4, with 9 bases fitting TRBD2. Per germline, CDR1 MNHEY and CDR2 SVGEGT. The J segment lost 1 base and the V segment lost 4 bases, leaving 11 bases of the junction unmatched. CDR3 length equals 18 residues. DNA of the CDR3: TGTGCCAGCAGTTCTCTGGGCGGGAGGGCCGCGGCCAAAAACATTCAGTACTTC. Translating it yields CASSSLGGRAAAKNIQYF.

This sequence joins TRBV23-1 and TRBJ1-5; D remains unclear. TRBV23-1 has ORF status, its function being uncertain. Trimming took 2 bases from V and 3 from J, leaving 17 bases between them. This CDR3 region has 17 residues. In DNA form, the CDR3 reads TGCGCCAGCAGTCAACCGGCGGAGAGACAAGACAATCAGCCCCAGCATTTT. It specifies CASSQPAERQDNQPQHF.

The rearrangement uses TRBV5-6 and TRBJ2-2; 7 positions match TRBD1. This CDR3 comprises 17 residues. V was pared by 1 base and J by 5 bases, with 11 bases of the junction left unmatched. Germline loops: CDR1 SGHDT, CDR2 YYEEEE. CDR3: CASSLRSGTVTTGELFF. CDR3 DNA: TGTGCCAGCAGCTTGCGATCGGGGACAGTCACAACCGGGGAGCTGTTTTTT.